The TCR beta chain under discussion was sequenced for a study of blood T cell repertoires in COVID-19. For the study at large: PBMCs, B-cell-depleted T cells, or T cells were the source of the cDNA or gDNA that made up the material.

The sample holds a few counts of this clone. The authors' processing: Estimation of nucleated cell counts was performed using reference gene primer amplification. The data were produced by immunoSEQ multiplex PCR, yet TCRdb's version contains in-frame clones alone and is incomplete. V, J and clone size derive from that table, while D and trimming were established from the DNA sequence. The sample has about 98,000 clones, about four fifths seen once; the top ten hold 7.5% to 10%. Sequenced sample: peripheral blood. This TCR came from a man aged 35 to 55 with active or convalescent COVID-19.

The DNA of the CDR3 is TGTGCCACCAGCAGATCAGGACTAGCGGGGGGCGCTAGGGCAGATACGCAGTATTTT. It translates to CATSRSGLAGGARADTQYF. The rearrangement uses TRBV15 and TRBJ2-3; TRBD2 aligns across 14 bases. The V gene's germline CDR1 is LNHNV and CDR2 YYDKDF (reference sequence). The CDR3 contains 19 residues. J lost 4 bases, V lost 2 bases, and 11 bases had no gene match.